This is a list of T cell receptor beta chains from one sample in a study of T cells in localized non-small cell lung cancer. TCRdb keeps only in-frame clones here, not all; method: immunoSEQ multiplex PCR. The table shows fewer than 1,500 clones, with under 25% occurring only once. This specimen was normal lung tissue next to the tumor, taken before any cancer treatment. The receptors stem from a female donor of 60 years or more with stage I lung adenocarcinoma. CDR3s include the opening cysteine and the closing phenylalanine or tryptophan. Each record gives: D gene, clone size, V gene, J gene, CDR3 DNA, CDR3 protein. The D gene is left open where the match is weak. A row's size may be missing; if present it is once, few, many or a size class.

.	medium-sized	TRBV11-3	TRBJ2-7	TGTGCCAGCAGTAGCACCATGGCTGACTACGAGCAGTACTTC	CASSSTMADYEQYF
TRBD2	few	TRBV19	TRBJ2-1	TGTGCCAGTAGTATAGGGTCTAGCGGGAGCTACAATGAGCAGTTCTTC	CASSIGSSGSYNEQFF
TRBD2	.	TRBV23-1	TRBJ2-1	TGCGCCAGCACAGCCCAGGGGCGGGAGGGCAATGAGCAGTTCTTC	CASTAQGREGNEQFF
.	medium-sized	TRBV4-1	TRBJ2-7	TGCGCCAGCAGCCAAGTGGGGGACCCTAGGGACGAGCAGTACTTC	CASSQVGDPRDEQYF
TRBD2	.	TRBV7-4	TRBJ2-1	TGTGCCAGCAGCCGCACTTTGGGACTAGCGGTGAACAATGAGCAGTTCTTC	CASSRTLGLAVNNEQFF
TRBD2	.	TRBV6-8	TRBJ2-1	TGTGCCAGCAGTTTACTAGCGGGCAACGCCTACAATGAGCAGTTCTTC	CASSLLAGNAYNEQFF
.	.	TRBV5-1	TRBJ2-1	TGCGCCAGCAGCTTGGGACTAGAAGGGGACAATGAGCAGTTCTTC	CASSLGLEGDNEQFF
.	large	TRBV15	TRBJ1-1	TGTGCCACCAGCAGAGGGAGGGGGATGAACACTGAAGCTTTCTTT	CATSRGRGMNTEAFF
.	few	TRBV5-1	TRBJ1-1	TGCGCCAGCAGCTTAGAGGCGGCTCGCACTGAAGCTTTCTTT	CASSLEAARTEAFF
.	few	TRBV1	TRBJ2-5	TGCGCCAGCAGCCTAAGACTAGCGGGAGCGGGGGAGACCCAGTACTTC	CASSLRLAGAGETQYF
.	few	TRBV6-8	TRBJ2-2	TGTGCCAGCCTCAGGAGGAGGGACACCGGGGAGCTGTTTTTT	CASLRRRDTGELFF
.	.	TRBV12-5	TRBJ1-2	TGTGCCAGCGTTGACCCCGGGATGAGCTACACCTTC	CASVDPGMSYTF
.	.	TRBV29-1	TRBJ2-4	TGCAGCGTAGGGCAGGGGGGAGACATTCAGTACTTC	CSVGQGGDIQYF
.	.	TRBV9	TRBJ2-3	TGTGCCAGCAGTGTAAGCGGCCTGGGCACAGATACGCAGTATTTT	CASSVSGLGTDTQYF
.	.	TRBV10-2	TRBJ2-7	TGCGCCAGCAGTTTGCGATCGGGGGAGCAGTACTTC	CASSLRSGEQYF